One and the same sample provided the 7 T cell receptor beta chains below, sequenced in a study. TCRdb recomputed calls from the reads with MiXCR, one row per CDR3 protein. The sample contains 700 to 950 distinct CDR3 sequences, roughly 30% of which appear only once. Sequenced sample: CD8+ T cells (not recorded whether cultured). The source is a female donor.

As concerns this clonotype: The junction does not match germline at one end; this may be a read error. The chain couples TRBV15 to TRBJ1-5; possibly TRBD1 for D (5 bases). The CDR3 contains 15 residues. Germline V gene sequence: CDR1 LNHNV, CDR2 YYDKDF (reference sequence). CDR3 in amino acids: CATSGDQGRGQPQHF. The CDR3 DNA follows: TGTGCGACCAGCGGAGATCAGGGCAGAGGCCAGCCCCAGCATTTT.

About this clonotype itself: This may come from a read error, since a much larger clone is one base off. The gene calls are TRBV19 and TRBJ2-1; D is uncertain. Trimming stripped 6 bases from V and 8 bases from J, with 14 bases between. The length of the CDR3 is 13 residues. Germline CDR1 reads LNHDA; CDR2 reads SQIVND (reference sequence). The CDR3 region has the DNA TGTGCCAGTAGCAAGCGCTCGGCTGATGAGCAGTTCTTC. Translating it yields CASSKRSADEQFF.

A note on this clonotype: Possible read error: a much larger clone is one base away. The chain is built from TRBV29-1 and TRBJ1-1; D possibly corresponds to TRBD1 (5 bases). CDR3 length: 14 residues. Germline CDR1 is SQVTM and CDR2 is ANQGSEA. CDR3 nucleotide sequence: TGCTGCGTTGAAGGCCGGCCGGGACACACTGAAGCTTTCTTT. As protein: CCVEGRPGHTEAFF.

This clonotype turned up a few times. This chain connects TRBV20-1 to TRBJ1-6; 7 bases are a match to TRBD1. With V trimmed by 6 bases and J by 8 bases, 10 bases remained unmatched. Germline CDR1 DFQATT, CDR2 SNEGSKA (reference sequence). The CDR3 spans 14 residues. CDR3 DNA: TGCAGTGCGCTTAACAGGGGTGACGATTCACCCCTCCACTTT. Its translation: CSALNRGDDSPLHF.

This clonotype was counted at least ten times. The J gene is TRBJ2-3, the V gene TRBV19; 14 bases align to TRBD2. V lost 5 bases to trimming and J lost 2 bases; unmatched junction nucleotides: 9. The germline V gene encodes CDR1 LNHDA and CDR2 SQIVND (reference sequence). The CDR3 contains 18 residues. CDR3 protein: CASSPGTSGGPFTDTQYF. The CDR3 DNA is TGTGCCAGTAGTCCCGGGACTAGCGGGGGACCCTTCACAGATACGCAGTATTTT.

Remarks on this clonotype: A much larger clone differs by one base, so this may be a read error. V and J are TRBV19 and TRBJ2-1; D remains unclear. V shed 3 bases and J shed 6 bases, with 9 bases lying between them. The CDR3 totals 13 residues. Per germline, CDR1 LNHDA and CDR2 SQIVND (reference sequence). The CDR3: CASSIRPGNEQFF. Here the CDR3 DNA reads TGTGCCAGTAGTATTCGGCCGGGCAATGAGCAGTTCTTC.

As concerns this clonotype: This may arise from a read error, as a much more abundant clone is one base away. This chain uses TRBV19 with TRBJ1-5; D remains ambiguous. Germline V gene data show CDR1 as LNHDA and CDR2 as SQIVND (reference sequence). CDR3 length: 15 residues. V lost 3 bases, J lost 4 bases, and 13 bases lay in between. Here the CDR3 reads CASSIFAVVNQPQHF. For the CDR3, the DNA is TGTGCCAGTAGTATTTTTGCAGTGGTAAATCAGCCCCAGCATTTT.